Following are 28 T cell receptor beta chains from one sample sequenced in a study of neoadjuvant anti-PD-1 for oral cavity cancer (TCRdb year 2021). Read against the paper, the sample's time point label means: after neoadjuvant nivolumab, at surgical resection. The library came from the immunoSEQ multiplex PCR assay. This immuneACCESS table, as held by TCRdb, lists in-frame sequences with V and J called but not all clones. Of the missing ones, under half trace to an unresolved V gene in checked studies; the others have no known cause. For this sample the table gives about 42,000 clones, of which about 77% were detected only once. Approximately 5% of the sample rests with the top ten. This material consisted of PBMCs, taken after nivolumab (anti-PD-1) treatment. These receptors came from a person aged 35-79 years with oral cavity squamous cell carcinoma.

In this sample, this clone turned up a few times. The CDR3 loop is CASSPRTGYNEQFF. DNA of the CDR3: TGTGCCAGCAGCCCGAGGACAGGTTACAATGAGCAGTTCTTC. The chain joins TRBV9 to TRBJ2-1; 7 nucleotides agree with TRBD1. After removal of 4 bases from V and 4 bases from J, the junction contained 5 bases not matched to a gene. The germline gives CDR1 SGDLS, CDR2 YYNGEE. The CDR3 sequence is 14 residues long. Full variable domain (remainder filled in from reference TRBV9 and TRBJ2-1): DSGVTQTPKHLITATGQRVTLRCSPRSGDLSVYWYQQSLDQGLQFLIQYYNGEERAKGNILERFSAQQFPDLHSELNLSSLELGDSALYFCASSPRTGYNEQFFGPGTRLTVL.

This chain links TRBV7-8 with TRBJ1-6; the match to TRBD1 covers 8 bases. Germline-derived CDR1 and CDR2 are SGHVS and FQNEAQ. Germline trimming cut 1 base from V and 9 bases from J; bases unmatched to any gene: 5. This CDR3 is built from 15 residues. The CDR3 DNA is TGTGCCAGCAGCTTAGGAGGACAGGGACCTTCACCCCTCCACTTT. It yields the protein CASSLGGQGPSPLHF.

V gene TRBV5-1 combines with J gene TRBJ2-7; D not certain. The CDR3 has 13 residues. The germline V and J ends were trimmed by 0 bases and 2 bases, with 6 bases remaining between them. The germline gives CDR1 SGHRS, CDR2 YFSETQ. The CDR3 DNA follows: TGCGCCAGCAGCTTGGCAGGTACCTACGAGCAGTACTTC. It translates to CASSLAGTYEQYF.

The chain carries TRBV10-2 and TRBJ2-7; weak D call: TRBD2 (5 bases). Trimming pared 3 bases from V and 2 bases from J, leaving 14 bases between. CDR3 size: 15 residues. CDR1 is WSHSY and CDR2 is SAAADI in the germline V gene. CDR3 amino acids: CASSERADGAYEQYF. The DNA for the CDR3 is TGCGCCAGCAGTGAAAGGGCCGACGGGGCCTACGAGCAGTACTTC.

The chain joins TRBV10-3 to TRBJ1-5; tentative D call: TRBD1 (5 bases). The CDR3 covers 16 residues. The V gene's germline CDR1 is ENHRY and CDR2 SYGVKD. V was clipped by 4 bases and J by 7 bases, with 20 bases between them. The CDR3 DNA reads TGTGCCATCAGTGTGACCAAACAGGCCCCGGCGCAGCCCCAGCATTTT. Translation gives CAISVTKQAPAQPQHF.

The V gene is TRBV7-9, the J gene TRBJ1-1; D perhaps matches TRBD1 (5 bases). The CDR3 covers 17 residues. Germline CDR1 is SEHNR and CDR2 is FQNEAQ (reference sequence). Trimming removed 5 bases from V and 1 base from J, with 20 bases in between. CDR3 DNA sequence: TGTGCCAGCAGCATCCTGAGTGGGGGATGGAGGAACACTGAAGCTTTCTTT. Its protein is CASSILSGGWRNTEAFF.

This clone was recorded once. The chain uses TRBV9 and TRBJ2-2, with TRBD2 matching 8 bases. The germline CDR1 and CDR2 sequences are SGDLS and YYNGEE. Trimming at V came to 3 bases and at J to 2 bases, leaving 12 bases not matched to a gene. CDR3 length equals 18 residues. The CDR3: CASSASTSAALNTGELFF. The CDR3 DNA follows: TGTGCCAGCAGCGCTTCGACTAGCGCCGCACTAAACACCGGGGAGCTGTTTTTT.

J is TRBJ2-3 and V is TRBV2; possible D gene TRBD2, 5 bases. The length of the CDR3 is 15 residues. The germline CDR1 and CDR2 sequences are SNHLY and FYNNEI. Trimming pared 4 bases from V and 2 bases from J, leaving 13 bases between. The CDR3 DNA reads TGTGCCAGCAGTGGAGGAGCGGCGTCCACAGATACGCAGTATTTT. Translated, it gives CASSGGAASTDTQYF.

V is TRBV13 and J is TRBJ2-3; no firm D call. Per the germline V gene, CDR1 is PRHDT and CDR2 is FYEKMQ (reference sequence). The CDR3 is made up of 13 amino acids. Trimming cost V 2 bases and J 8 bases, with 11 bases left between them. The CDR3 sequence is CASSLPSLGTQYF. CDR3 sequence (DNA): TGTGCCAGCAGCTTACCCTCTCTAGGTACGCAGTATTTT.

The chain links TRBV7-2 to TRBJ1-1; tentatively, D is TRBD1 (6 bases). V was shortened by 5 bases and J by 9 bases, with 19 bases between the two germline ends. This CDR3 region has 14 residues. Per the germline V gene, CDR1 is SGHTA and CDR2 is FQGNSA. The CDR3 coding sequence is TGTGCCAGCAGCACCTCCAGGGGCGCGGTTCAAGCTTTCTTT. It codes for CASSTSRGAVQAFF.

J is TRBJ1-1 and V is TRBV7-2; D unresolved. CDR1 and CDR2 (germline): SGHTA, FQGNSA. This CDR3 comprises 18 residues. Trimming left V 3 bases short and J 0 bases short, with 20 bases between. The CDR3, as DNA: TGTGCCAGCAGCTTGGGCGTCGTCTGGCAACCGATGAACACTGAAGCTTTCTTT. Encoded protein: CASSLGVVWQPMNTEAFF.

This clone was observed a handful of times. J is TRBJ2-4 and V is TRBV7-2; the D gene is possibly TRBD1 (6 bases). The CDR3 totals 13 residues. Germline values: CDR1 SGHTA, CDR2 FQGNSA. Trimming pared 2 bases from V and 7 bases from J, leaving 9 bases between. The CDR3 nucleotides read TGTGCCAGCAGCTTACGGCAGGGGAACATTCAGTACTTC. Protein: CASSLRQGNIQYF.

The rearrangement links TRBV6-1 to TRBJ1-2; D may be TRBD1 (6 bases). Germline V lookup: CDR1 MNHNS, CDR2 SASEGT. The V end lost 2 bases, the J end lost 8 bases, and 15 bases lay between the germline ends. The CDR3 spans 14 residues. The CDR3 sequence: CASSELRGARGYTF. Here the CDR3 DNA reads TGTGCCAGCAGTGAACTCCGGGGGGCAAGGGGCTACACCTTC.

This rearrangement joins TRBV30 to TRBJ1-2; no clear D. Germline lookup yields CDR1 GTSNPN and CDR2 SVGIG (reference sequence). V was trimmed by 8 bases and J by 3 bases, leaving 13 bases between them. The CDR3 spans 12 residues. The CDR3 loop is CARNDIHYGYTF. The CDR3 DNA sequence: TGTGCCCGGAATGACATCCACTATGGCTACACCTTC. The full variable domain, with the rest looked up from reference TRBV30 and TRBJ1-2, is SQTIHQWPATLVQPVGSPLSLECTVEGTSNPNLYWYRQAAGRGLQLLFYSVGIGQISSEVPQNLSASRPQDRQFILSSKKLLLSDSGFYLCARNDIHYGYTFGSGTRLTVV.

This sequence joins TRBV11-2 and TRBJ2-7, with D perhaps being TRBD1 or TRBD2 (5 bases each). The germline V and J ends were trimmed by 4 bases and 1 base, with 8 bases remaining between them. Per the germline V gene, CDR1 is SGHAT and CDR2 is FQNNGV. This CDR3 spans 13 amino acids. The CDR3 DNA reads TGTGCCAGCAGCTCGGGGCTGTCCTACGAGCAGTACTTC. Protein product: CASSSGLSYEQYF.

In its sample, this clone was seen a few times. This chain links TRBV6-6 with TRBJ1-1; D is uncertain. Trimming left V 6 bases short and J 0 bases short, with 8 bases between. Germline V gene lookup returns CDR1 MNHNY and CDR2 SVGAGI (reference sequence). The CDR3 runs to 13 residues. CDR3 nucleotides: TGTGCCAGCAGCCCCCATATGAACACTGAAGCTTTCTTT. Residues: CASSPHMNTEAFF.

This chain links TRBV28 with TRBJ1-2; 9 nucleotides line up with TRBD1. V dropped 3 bases and J dropped 4; count of bases not matched to a gene: 9. The CDR3 has 16 residues. Germline loops: CDR1 MDHEN, CDR2 SYDVKM. The CDR3 spells CASSLGTGGFSYGYTF. CDR3 DNA: TGTGCCAGCAGTTTGGGTACAGGGGGCTTTAGCTATGGCTACACCTTC.

V and J are TRBV2 and TRBJ2-7, with D perhaps TRBD2 (5 bases). The CDR3 has 13 residues. The germline V gene has CDR1 SNHLY and CDR2 FYNNEI. V shed 6 bases and J shed 0 bases, with 9 bases lying between them. CDR3 sequence reads: CASSDGDSYEQYF. The CDR3, as DNA: TGTGCCAGCAGCGACGGGGACTCCTACGAGCAGTACTTC.

V usage is TRBV5-1 and J usage is TRBJ1-2; possible D gene TRBD1, 6 bases. The CDR3 covers 14 residues. With 4 bases removed from V and 3 bases from J, the gap between germline ends came to 13 bases. Looked up from germline, CDR1 is SGHRS and CDR2 is YFSETQ. CDR3 amino acids: CASSPDSPHYGYTF. The CDR3 DNA sequence: TGCGCCAGCAGCCCGGACAGTCCCCACTATGGCTACACCTTC. Supplemented by reference TRBV5-1 and TRBJ1-2, the full variable domain reads KAGVTQTPRYLIKTRGQQVTLSCSPISGHRSVSWYQQTPGQGLQFLFEYFSETQRNKGNFPGRFSGRQFSNSRSEMNVSTLELGDSALYLCASSPDSPHYGYTFGSGTRLTVV.

The CDR3 sequence is CATSRGTGTGNTGELFF. The CDR3 region has the DNA TGTGCCACCAGCAGAGGTACCGGGACAGGGAACACCGGGGAGCTGTTTTTT. The chain couples TRBV15 to TRBJ2-2; 8 positions match TRBD1. This CDR3 is 17 amino acids long. The J segment lost 1 base and the V segment lost 1 base, leaving 5 bases of the junction unmatched. Looked up from germline, CDR1 is LNHNV and CDR2 is YYDKDF (reference sequence).

The chain employs TRBV2 and TRBJ2-7, with 9 bases identical to TRBD2. Germline assignment: CDR1 SNHLY and CDR2 FYNNEI. CDR3 length: 15 residues. Germline trimming cut 10 bases from V and 3 bases from J; bases unmatched to any gene: 13. The CDR3 spells CAIPRGTSRLYEQYF. The CDR3 DNA is TGTGCCATCCCTAGGGGGACTAGCAGACTCTACGAGCAGTACTTC.

The chain uses TRBV30 and TRBJ1-1; a weak D match, TRBD1 (5 bases). CDR1 and CDR2 from the germline V gene are GTSNPN and SVGIG (reference sequence). With 7 bases removed from V and 3 bases from J, the gap between germline ends came to 12 bases. The CDR3 sequence is 12 residues long. CDR3 in amino acids: CASRGGYTEAFF. DNA for the CDR3: TGTGCCTCCCGGGGGGGGTACACTGAAGCTTTCTTT.

The chain has TRBV27 and TRBJ2-7; D remains unclear. Germline CDR1 is MNHEY and CDR2 is SMNVEV (reference sequence). Trimming took 11 bases from V and 7 from J, leaving 6 bases between them. The CDR3 extends over 8 amino acids. The CDR3 sequence is CALWEQYF. DNA of the CDR3: TGTGCCCTATGGGAGCAGTACTTC.

This chain connects TRBV6-1 to TRBJ1-1, with 7 bases identical to TRBD1. Germline CDR1 is MNHNS and CDR2 is SASEGT. The CDR3 spans 11 residues. V shed 7 bases, J shed 6 bases, and the junction held 2 bases outside the gene matches. CDR3 in amino acids: CASNRGPEAFF. CDR3 in DNA: TGTGCCAGCAACAGGGGTCCTGAAGCTTTCTTT.

The chain couples TRBV28 to TRBJ1-1; possible D gene TRBD1, 6 bases. The length of the CDR3 is 14 residues. Germline assignment: CDR1 MDHEN and CDR2 SYDVKM. Trimming pared 2 bases from V and 5 bases from J, leaving 12 bases between. This chain's CDR3 is CASSLGGLGTEAFF. The CDR3 DNA sequence: TGTGCCAGCAGTTTAGGGGGGCTGGGTACTGAAGCTTTCTTT.

The chain recombines TRBV6-5 with TRBJ1-2; D gene uncertain. The germline V gene encodes CDR1 MNHEY and CDR2 SVGAGI. This CDR3 spans 16 amino acids. Trimming shortened V by 4 bases and J by 3 bases, and 18 bases separated the two germline ends. The CDR3 reads CASSSQNLRGYYGYTF. For the CDR3, the DNA is TGTGCCAGCAGTTCCCAGAATCTTCGTGGCTACTATGGCTACACCTTC.

This chain links TRBV5-1 with TRBJ1-6, with 9 nucleotides matching TRBD1. J was trimmed by 7 bases and V by 4 bases; bases with no gene match: 3. The CDR3 runs 14 residues. Germline assignment: CDR1 SGHRS and CDR2 YFSETQ. CDR3 residues: CASSPDRGNSPLHF. The CDR3 nucleotides read TGCGCCAGCAGCCCGGACAGGGGCAATTCACCCCTCCACTTT.

This sequence joins TRBV7-8 and TRBJ2-4; D is uncertain. This CDR3 contains 13 residues. Germline V CDR1 and CDR2: SGHVS, FQNEAQ. Between the trimmed V and J ends, which lost 11 bases and 0 bases, there was a span of 11 bases. The CDR3 reads CADRPLAKNIQYF. The CDR3 DNA reads as TGTGCCGACCGCCCCCTAGCCAAAAACATTCAGTACTTC.